A selection of T cell receptor beta chains follows, all from one sample in a study of blood T cell repertoires in COVID-19. Clones were read by immunoSEQ multiplex PCR, and TCRdb kept only the in-frame ones, dropping some. The sample consists of 70,000 or so clones, roughly 85% of them appearing once. Sequenced material: peripheral blood. All receptors derive from a woman aged 80 or over with active or convalescent COVID-19. Both conserved end residues are part of each CDR3. A D gene is named only where the DNA matches it firmly. Clone size is not always given. Where it is, it says once, few, many or a class for expanded clones.

TRBJ2-3 . 13 . TRBV9 CASSPLEVDTQYF TGTGCCAGCAGTCCCCTAGAAGTAGATACGCAGTATTTT
TRBJ1-2 . 15 . TRBV24-1 CATSDPNWAGRGYTF TGTGCCACCAGTGATCCGAATTGGGCCGGTAGGGGCTACACCTTC
TRBJ1-5 . 14 TRBD1 TRBV6-5 CASSRDSLNQPQHF TGTGCCAGCAGTCGGGACAGCCTCAATCAGCCCCAGCATTTT
TRBJ2-1 . 18 TRBD2 TRBV7-9 CASLRWTSGGQTYNEQFF TGTGCCAGCCTCCGTTGGACTAGCGGGGGGCAAACCTACAATGAGCAGTTCTTC
TRBJ2-5 . 13 . TRBV15 CATSRDLEETQYF TGTGCCACCAGCAGAGATCTAGAGGAGACCCAGTACTTC
TRBJ2-1 . 17 TRBD2 TRBV6-6 CASSRATTSAVSNEQFF TGTGCCAGCAGTCGCGCAACCACTAGCGCGGTGTCAAATGAGCAGTTCTTC
TRBJ1-2 few 13 TRBD1 TRBV19 CASTPDRIYGYTF TGTGCCAGTACCCCGGACAGGATCTATGGCTACACCTTC
TRBJ2-3 . 14 . TRBV7-2 CASRGKFATDTQYF TGTGCCAGCCGGGGGAAGTTTGCGACAGATACGCAGTATTTT
TRBJ1-1 . 15 TRBD1 TRBV4-3 CASSQRQGLVSEAFF TGCGCCAGCAGCCAACGACAGGGGCTTGTTTCTGAAGCTTTCTTT
TRBJ2-2 . 16 . TRBV9 CASSERTVENTGELFF TGTGCCAGCAGCGAGCGGACAGTAGAGAACACCGGGGAGCTGTTTTTT
TRBJ2-5 . 15 . TRBV19 CASKAGQRIQETQYF TGTGCCAGTAAGGCGGGACAGCGAATCCAAGAGACCCAGTACTTC
TRBJ1-5 . 14 . TRBV19 CASSIGQAGQPQHF TGTGCCAGTAGTATAGGACAGGCTGGTCAGCCCCAGCATTTT
TRBJ2-1 . 15 TRBD1 TRBV18 CASSPRTGGRDEQFF TGTGCCAGCTCACCACGTACAGGGGGAAGAGATGAGCAGTTCTTC
TRBJ1-5 few 12 . TRBV2 CASSSDNQPQHF TGTGCCAGCTCCTCAGACAATCAGCCCCAGCATTTT
TRBJ1-6 . 15 . TRBV10-3 CAISVGGFYNSPLHF TGTGCCATCAGTGTGGGGGGGTTCTATAATTCACCCCTCCACTTT
TRBJ1-5 . 13 TRBD1 TRBV20-1 CSASRTGDQPQHF TGCAGTGCTAGTAGGACAGGGGATCAGCCCCAGCATTTT
TRBJ2-6 . 16 . TRBV2 CASSEALGALLNVLTF TGTGCCAGCAGTGAAGCGCTTGGGGCACTACTCAACGTCCTGACTTTC
TRBJ1-4 few 16 . TRBV25-1 CASSDLRWQGNEKLFF TGTGCCAGCAGTGATCTAAGGTGGCAGGGAAATGAAAAACTGTTTTTT
TRBJ1-2 few 13 TRBD1 TRBV30 CAWSLGQGGGYTF TGTGCCTGGAGTTTAGGACAGGGGGGAGGCTACACCTTC
TRBJ1-4 . 14 TRBD1 TRBV7-2 CASSLDRGPEKLFF TGTGCCAGCAGCCTGGACAGGGGGCCGGAAAAACTGTTTTTT
TRBJ2-5 . 13 . TRBV12-3/TRBV12-4 CASSLGPQETQYF TGTGCCAGCAGTTTGGGCCCGCAAGAGACCCAGTACTTC
TRBJ1-1 . 13 . TRBV29-1 CSVRVDMNTEAFF TGCAGCGTTCGGGTGGATATGAACACTGAAGCTTTCTTT
TRBJ2-3 . 16 TRBD2 TRBV5-1 CASSGPGLAGGDTQYF TGCGCCAGCAGCGGACCGGGACTAGCGGGGGGAGATACGCAGTATTTT
TRBJ1-2 . 19 . TRBV7-2 CASSLLSRGPTGILYGYTF TGTGCCAGCAGCTTATTATCGCGGGGCCCTACGGGCATATTATATGGCTACACCTTC
TRBJ1-2 . 13 . TRBV7-9 CASSLGGSHGYTF TGTGCCAGCAGCTTAGGAGGGTCCCATGGCTACACCTTC
TRBJ2-1 . 13 . TRBV9 CASSVDSLHEQFF TGTGCCAGCAGCGTAGACTCGTTACATGAGCAGTTCTTC
TRBJ2-3 . 15 TRBD2 TRBV28 CASSLAGTSVGTQYF TGTGCCAGCAGTTTAGCCGGGACTAGCGTGGGTACGCAGTATTTT
TRBJ2-7 once 14 TRBD1 TRBV5-6 CASSLIQGVNEQYF TGTGCCAGCAGCTTGATACAGGGGGTGAACGAGCAGTACTTC
TRBJ1-1 few 14 . TRBV27 CASSLVGAGTEAFF TGTGCCAGCAGTTTGGTGGGGGCCGGCACTGAAGCTTTCTTT